What follows describes a single TCR beta chain. No antigen is known for it. The repertoire was sequenced with immunoSEQ multiplex PCR; TCRdb's copy has only in-frame clones and lacks some. The sample yields a few hundred thousand clones, 60% to 75% seen once. The sample comes from a study of cytotoxic CD8 clonotypes in ibrutinib-treated CLL. Study overall: Response samples were drawn at a median of approximately 11 months of treatment, range 6 to 36. Mean values per sample were 255,043 productive templates and around 96,000 productive rearrangements. Findings and caveats of the study: The study found clonality rose at ibrutinib response, then fell toward baseline at progression. The times at which samples were taken varied between sustained-remission and progressing patients.

This CDR3 region has 12 residues. Germline V lookup: CDR1 SQVTM, CDR2 ANQGSEA. The junction had 2 bases not matched to a gene; V was cut back by 3 bases and J by 7 bases. The chain is built from TRBV29-1 and TRBJ2-1; 8 bases line up with TRBD2. The sequence was collected from a human donor with chronic lymphocytic leukemia. Sequenced material: PBMCs, taken after 24 months of ibrutinib treatment. For the CDR3, the DNA is TGCAGCGTTGACACGGGGGGGAATGAGCAGTTCTTC. It is translated as CSVDTGGNEQFF.